This record covers a single TCR beta chain. Sequencing was performed with immunoSEQ multiplex PCR; in TCRdb, only in-frame clones are kept and a portion is missing. The sample has around 78,000 clones, over 70% seen once. The CDR3 runs to 17 residues. Germline assignment: CDR1 SGHRS and CDR2 YFSETQ. V was clipped by 4 bases and J by 8 bases, with 24 bases between them. The data belong to a study of OX40 agonist ivuxolimab in advanced cancers. About the study: Past anti-PD-1, anti-PD-L1 or anti-CTLA-4 therapy was accepted, and 40% had received some.

The chain combines TRBV5-1 with TRBJ1-4, with D hard to call. Sequencing was performed on CD4+ or CD8+ T cells sorted from blood, taken in a trial of the OX40 agonist ivuxolimab. The sequence was obtained from an adult with an advanced solid tumor such as melanoma, head and neck, liver or kidney cancer. In DNA, the CDR3 is TGCGCCAGCAGCCTCCCCCTCCCGGGCACCCTCGAGGAAAAACTGTTTTTT. Its protein is CASSLPLPGTLEEKLFF. The full variable domain, rest sourced from reference TRBV5-1 and TRBJ1-4, is KAGVTQTPRYLIKTRGQQVTLSCSPISGHRSVSWYQQTPGQGLQFLFEYFSETQRNKGNFPGRFSGRQFSNSRSEMNVSTLELGDSALYLCASSLPLPGTLEEKLFFGSGTQLSVL.